Following are 6 T cell receptor beta chains from one sample sequenced in a study of T cell repertoires in cytomegalovirus infection. TCRdb independently ran MiXCR on the reads; one entry per CDR3 protein. The repertoire holds 85,000 to 120,000 distinct CDR3 sequences, with approximately 15% as singletons. The material sequenced was PBMCs. The receptors originated from a human donor in good health (CMV status not recorded). Some clones in this sample may be carry-over from other donors' samples.

The CDR3 spells CASGPNRQTSGGPYNEQFF. The CDR3 bases are TGTGCTAGTGGACCTAATCGGCAGACTAGCGGGGGACCCTACAATGAGCAGTTCTTC. The rearrangement links TRBV12-5 to TRBJ2-1; 12 bases agree with TRBD2. The ends lost 6 bases at V and 2 bases at J; junction bases unmatched: 14. The germline V gene encodes CDR1 LGHNT and CDR2 FRNRAP. The CDR3 has 19 amino acids.

This clonotype was picked up a small number of times. This CDR3 reads CSARDRATQETQYF. CDR3 coding DNA: TGCAGTGCTAGAGATCGGGCTACCCAAGAGACCCAGTACTTC. The chain recombines TRBV20-1 with TRBJ2-5, with no clear D. Germline V gene lookup returns CDR1 DFQATT and CDR2 SNEGSKA (reference sequence). This CDR3 has 14 amino acids. V lost 0 bases to trimming and J lost 1 base, with 9 bases between them.

The rearrangement uses TRBV20-1 and TRBJ2-1, with D perhaps matching TRBD1 (6 bases). Germline V lookup: CDR1 DFQATT, CDR2 SNEGSKA (reference sequence). This CDR3 has 17 amino acids. The germline V and J ends were trimmed by 3 bases and 3 bases, with 21 bases remaining between them. CDR3 nucleotides: TGCAGTGCTAGCGAAGCTTACAGGGCCAGGAGCTACAATGAGCAGTTCTTC. Its protein product is CSASEAYRARSYNEQFF.

This sequence joins TRBV6-2 or TRBV6-3 and TRBJ2-5; TRBD1 is a possible D gene (6 bases). Germline V gene lookup returns CDR1 MNHEY and CDR2 SVGEGT. Trimming cost V 7 bases and J 2 bases, with 14 bases left between them. CDR3 length equals 14 residues. The CDR3 DNA is TGTGCCAGCACCCCTGGGGGCGCTCAAGAGACCCAGTACTTC. Translated: CASTPGGAQETQYF.

The chain links TRBV5-4 to TRBJ2-7; D is perhaps TRBD1 (6 bases). CDR1 is SGHNT and CDR2 is YYREEE in the germline V gene (reference sequence). The V and J ends lost 4 bases and 6 bases respectively, with 23 bases between them. There are 16 residues in the CDR3. The CDR3 protein is CASSVARTAGSGEQYF. CDR3 DNA: TGTGCCAGCAGCGTTGCACGGACAGCCGGCTCCGGCGAGCAGTACTTC.

Notes on this clonotype: A clone one base away is much larger, so this may be a read error. The rearrangement uses TRBV7-9 and TRBJ2-7, with 11 bases lining up with TRBD1. CDR3 length: 15 amino acids. The germline V gene has CDR1 SEHNR and CDR2 FQNEAQ (reference sequence). The CDR3 is CASSPGTGGMYEQHF. CDR3 in DNA: TGTGCCAGCAGCCCTGGGACAGGGGGAATGTACGAGCAGCACTTC.